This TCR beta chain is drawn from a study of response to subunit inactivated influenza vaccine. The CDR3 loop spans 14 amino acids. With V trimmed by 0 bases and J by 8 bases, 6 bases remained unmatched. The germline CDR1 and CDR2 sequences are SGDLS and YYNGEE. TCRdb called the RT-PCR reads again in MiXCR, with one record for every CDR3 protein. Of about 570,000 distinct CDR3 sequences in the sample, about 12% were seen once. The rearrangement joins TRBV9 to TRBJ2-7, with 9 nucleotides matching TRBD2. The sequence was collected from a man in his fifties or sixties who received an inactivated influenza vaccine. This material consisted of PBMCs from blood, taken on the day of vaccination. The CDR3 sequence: CASSVGAGGWQQYF. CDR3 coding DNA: TGTGCCAGCAGCGTAGGAGCGGGGGGATGGCAGCAGTACTTC.